Listed below are T cell receptor beta chains from one sample, sequenced in a study of radiotherapy plus CTLA-4 blockade in lung cancer. The data were produced by immunoSEQ multiplex PCR, yet TCRdb's version contains in-frame clones alone and is incomplete. The sample has tens of thousands of clones, roughly 60% seen once. The sequencing used peripheral blood, collected from a patient treated with radiotherapy plus ipilimumab. The receptors derive from a human donor with non-small cell lung cancer who had a partial response to radiotherapy plus ipilimumab. Each CDR3 is given with its conserved first and last residue. D genes are given only for firm matches. Clone size is shown for a subset of rows, as once, few, many or a class of expanded clone.

v_call	d_call	clone_size	j_call	cdr3_aa	cdr3_nt
TRBV18	.	.	TRBJ2-5	CASSPPSVETQYF	TGTGCCAGCTCACCACCTAGTGTCGAGACCCAGTACTTC
TRBV11-2	TRBD1	.	TRBJ1-5	CASSYGQGGQPQHF	TGTGCCAGCAGCTATGGACAGGGGGGGCAGCCCCAGCATTTT
TRBV7-8	.	.	TRBJ1-1	CASSTGKNTEAFF	TGTGCCAGCAGTACAGGGAAGAACACTGAAGCTTTCTTT
TRBV5-1	TRBD2	many	TRBJ2-7	CASSLGGTSGYEQYF	TGCGCCAGCAGCTTGGGAGGGACTAGCGGCTACGAGCAGTACTTC
TRBV2	.	.	TRBJ2-1	CASSPFYNEQFF	TGTGCCAGCAGCCCTTTTTACAATGAGCAGTTCTTC
TRBV5-1	.	.	TRBJ2-7	CASSTRTGNYEQYF	TGTGCCAGCAGCACCAGAACAGGGAACTACGAGCAGTACTTC
TRBV18	.	.	TRBJ2-1	CASSPFPSMGDYEQFF	TGTGCCAGCTCACCATTCCCCTCCATGGGAGATTATGAGCAGTTCTTC
TRBV27	.	.	TRBJ2-2	CASSSAGELFF	TGTGCCAGCAGCAGCGCGGGGGAGCTGTTTTTT
TRBV6-6	.	.	TRBJ2-3	CAASPIRDTQYF	TGTGCCGCAAGCCCCATCCGCGATACGCAGTATTTT
TRBV6-1	.	.	TRBJ2-7	CASSETRGSHEQYF	TGTGCCAGCAGTGAAACCAGGGGAAGCCACGAGCAGTACTTC
TRBV6-6	TRBD1	.	TRBJ1-3	CASRLDRGGSGNTIYF	TGTGCCAGCAGGCTGGACAGGGGAGGCTCTGGAAACACCATATATTTT
TRBV7-9	TRBD1	few	TRBJ2-1	CASLHTGQGGGEQFF	TGTGCCAGCCTACACACGGGACAGGGAGGCGGTGAGCAGTTCTTC
TRBV6-5	TRBD2	.	TRBJ2-5	CASSPTSGQETQYF	TGTGCCAGCAGTCCGACTAGCGGACAAGAGACCCAGTACTTC
TRBV2	.	.	TRBJ1-3	CASSATTSGNTIYF	TGTGCCAGCAGTGCCACAACCTCTGGAAACACCATATATTTT
TRBV6-5	.	.	TRBJ2-7	CASRSEYEQYF	TGTGCCAGCAGGAGCGAATACGAGCAGTACTTC
TRBV27	TRBD1	.	TRBJ2-4	CASSPRTGKDIAKNIQYF	TGTGCCAGCAGTCCCCGGACAGGGAAGGATATAGCCAAAAACATTCAGTACTTC
TRBV30	.	few	TRBJ1-3	CAWSPGISGNTIYF	TGTGCCTGGAGTCCAGGGATCTCTGGAAACACCATATATTTT
TRBV2	.	.	TRBJ1-1	CASRGTFF	TGTGCCAGCCGGGGAACTTTCTTT
TRBV6-1	TRBD1	.	TRBJ1-2	CASRHPDRGYGYTF	TGTGCCAGCAGACATCCGGACAGGGGCTATGGCTACACCTTC
TRBV5-1	.	.	TRBJ2-3	CASSPDRGILAATDTQYF	TGCGCCAGCAGCCCCGACAGGGGGATACTAGCGGCTACAGATACGCAGTATTTT
TRBV7-2	.	.	TRBJ2-7	CVSSFSQGSYEQYF	TGTGTCAGCAGCTTCTCCCAGGGGAGCTACGAGCAGTACTTC
TRBV5-1	.	.	TRBJ2-1	CASSLTEFGEQFF	TGCGCCAGCAGCCTGACTGAATTTGGAGAGCAGTTCTTC
TRBV5-4	TRBD1	.	TRBJ1-3	CASSRTGDTIYF	TGTGCCAGCAGCAGAACAGGGGACACCATATATTTT
TRBV6-5	TRBD1	.	TRBJ1-2	CASSGQAGPYGYTF	TGTGCCAGCAGTGGACAGGCAGGACCTTATGGCTACACCTTC
TRBV5-4	TRBD1	.	TRBJ2-7	CASSLVDRGLPTSYEQYF	TGTGCCAGCAGCCTAGTTGACAGGGGGCTCCCCACCTCCTACGAGCAGTACTTC
TRBV6-1	.	.	TRBJ1-3	CASSGGRSSGNTIYF	TGTGCCAGCAGTGGGGGCCGGAGCTCTGGAAACACCATATATTTT
TRBV29-1	.	.	TRBJ1-5	CSVSPGGFDQPQHF	TGCAGCGTGTCCCCCGGGGGGTTCGATCAGCCCCAGCATTTT
TRBV2	.	.	TRBJ2-3	CASSGSGRGYTDTQYF	TGTGCCAGCAGCGGCTCGGGGCGGGGCTACACAGATACGCAGTATTTT
TRBV5-1	TRBD1	many	TRBJ2-7	CASSVTTGTGGWGEQYF	TGCGCCAGCAGCGTCACTACCGGGACAGGGGGCTGGGGCGAGCAGTACTTC
TRBV5-6	.	.	TRBJ1-2	CASSFANSYGYTF	TGTGCCAGCAGCTTTGCGAACAGCTATGGCTACACCTTC
TRBV7-9	.	few	TRBJ1-3	CASSGFVQGISGNTIYF	TGTGCCAGCAGCGGGTTCGTCCAGGGTATCTCTGGAAACACCATATATTTT
TRBV14	.	.	TRBJ2-3	CASSQDRNRDMQYF	TGTGCCAGCAGCCAAGATCGAAACAGAGACATGCAGTATTTT
TRBV5-4	TRBD1	.	TRBJ1-2	CASSLFGQGALYGYTF	TGTGCCAGCAGCCTGTTCGGTCAGGGGGCGCTATATGGCTACACCTTC
TRBV9	TRBD1	.	TRBJ1-4	CASSVAPGGNEKLFF	TGTGCCAGCAGCGTAGCACCAGGGGGTAATGAAAAACTGTTTTTT
TRBV7-2	.	few	TRBJ1-2	CASSLTPQGTDGYTF	TGTGCCAGCAGCTTAACACCGCAGGGTACCGATGGCTACACCTTC
TRBV7-9	TRBD1	few	TRBJ2-7	CASSQGQGRYEQYF	TGCGCCAGCAGCCAGGGACAGGGGAGGTACGAGCAGTACTTC
TRBV5-1	.	once	TRBJ2-3	CASSFGVVGTDTQYF	TGCGCCAGCAGCTTCGGAGTGGTGGGTACAGATACGCAGTATTTT
TRBV12-5	.	.	TRBJ2-3	CASGPSGSRQYF	TGTGCTAGTGGACCATCGGGGAGCCGCCAGTATTTT
TRBV5-1	TRBD1	.	TRBJ2-2	CASSLVGQGTGELFF	TGCGCCAGCAGCTTGGTGGGACAGGGGACCGGGGAGCTGTTTTTT
TRBV19	TRBD1	.	TRBJ1-1	CASKQGVAEAFF	TGTGCCAGCAAACAGGGGGTTGCTGAAGCTTTCTTT
TRBV5-6	.	.	TRBJ2-1	CASSLLQSSYNEQFF	TGTGCCAGCAGCCTATTACAGAGCTCCTACAATGAGCAGTTCTTC
TRBV29-1	TRBD1	.	TRBJ2-7	CSVEGGQGVPYEQYF	TGCAGCGTTGAGGGGGGACAGGGAGTTCCCTACGAGCAGTACTTC
TRBV18	TRBD2	.	TRBJ2-3	CASSGGTDTQYF	TGTGCCAGCTCCGGGGGGACAGATACGCAGTATTTT
TRBV6-1	.	.	TRBJ1-5	CASSEQGRVNQPQHF	TGTGCCAGCAGTGAACAGGGGAGGGTCAATCAGCCCCAGCATTTT
TRBV9	.	.	TRBJ2-5	CASSVGGGSQETQYF	TGTGCCAGCAGCGTAGGGGGGGGCAGCCAAGAGACCCAGTACTTC
TRBV28	.	.	TRBJ2-3	CASSLLQGRGTDTQYF	TGTGCCAGCAGTCTACTCCAGGGTAGAGGAACAGATACGCAGTATTTT
TRBV11-2	TRBD2	.	TRBJ2-4	CASSHTSGGNIQYF	TGTGCCAGCAGCCACACTAGCGGGGGAAACATTCAGTACTTC
TRBV2	TRBD2	.	TRBJ2-1	CASSEGAASGESSYNEQFF	TGTGCCAGCAGTGAAGGTGCGGCTAGCGGGGAAAGCTCCTACAATGAGCAGTTCTTC
TRBV9	.	few	TRBJ2-7	CASSVGAEPTHRQYF	TGTGCCAGCAGCGTAGGAGCTGAGCCCACCCACCGGCAGTACTTC
TRBV18	.	.	TRBJ1-4	CASSPDRSSEEKLFF	TGTGCCAGCTCACCAGACAGGAGTAGTGAGGAAAAACTGTTTTTT